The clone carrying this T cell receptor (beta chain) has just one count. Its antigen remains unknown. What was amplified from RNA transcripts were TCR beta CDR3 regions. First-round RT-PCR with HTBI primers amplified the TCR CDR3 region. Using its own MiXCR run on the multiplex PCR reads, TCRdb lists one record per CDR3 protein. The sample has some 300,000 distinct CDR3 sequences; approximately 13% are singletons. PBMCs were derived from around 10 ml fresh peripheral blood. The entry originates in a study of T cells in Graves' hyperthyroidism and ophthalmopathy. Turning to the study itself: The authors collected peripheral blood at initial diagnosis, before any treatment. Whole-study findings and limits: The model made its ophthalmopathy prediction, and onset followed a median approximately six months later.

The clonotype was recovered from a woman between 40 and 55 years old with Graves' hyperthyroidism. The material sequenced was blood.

The CDR3 region is CASSPPGGTGTYNEQFF. CDR3 nucleotide sequence: TGTGCCAGCTCACCTCCCGGCGGGACAGGTACCTACAATGAGCAGTTCTTC. V is TRBV2 and J is TRBJ2-1, with 8 nucleotides matching TRBD1. Germline V gene lookup returns CDR1 SNHLY and CDR2 FYNNEI. The CDR3 consists of 17 residues. V shed 8 bases, J shed 2 bases, and the junction held 14 bases outside the gene matches.